This T cell receptor (beta chain) was profiled in a study of CD8 T cells in Susac syndrome. The controls were healthy donors who were matched for age and sex. The V end lost 8 bases, the J end lost 6 bases, and 9 bases lay between the germline ends. Germline loops: CDR1 ENHRY, CDR2 SYGVKD. The CDR3 runs 11 residues. Random hexamers were used to reverse transcribe an amount of roughly 0.45 to 1 ug RNA. MiXCR, run by TCRdb on the immunoSEQ multiplex PCR reads, gives a single entry per CDR3 protein. The sample carries about 110,000 distinct CDR3 sequences, 90% to 98% recorded once. The TCR originated in a human donor in good health. The rearrangement links TRBV10-3 to TRBJ2-3, with D perhaps matching TRBD1 or TRBD2 (5 bases each). What was sequenced was CD4+ T cells from PBMCs. The CDR3 coding sequence is TGTGCCATCGGGGGAGTGGATACGCAGTATTTT. This encodes CAIGGVDTQYF.